Listed here are 16 T cell receptor beta chains from one sample, sequenced in a study of graft-versus-host responses after intestinal transplantation. Profiled with immunoSEQ multiplex PCR; TCRdb holds only in-frame clones, not every one. This table holds 33,000 or so clones, 90% to 95% found once. Sequenced material: PBMCs, taken 16 days after intestinal transplant. The receptors were gathered from a human patient who received an intestinal transplant, so some T cells may come from the graft donor.

V is TRBV27 and J is TRBJ2-7, with TRBD2 matching 7 bases. CDR3 length: 14 residues. Germline CDR1 is MNHEY and CDR2 is SMNVEV (reference sequence). Trimming at V came to 2 bases and at J to 1 base, leaving 2 bases not matched to a gene. The CDR3 bases are TGTGCCAGCAGTTTAGCGGGAGCATCCTACGAGCAGTACTTC. This gives the protein CASSLAGASYEQYF.

The rearrangement uses TRBV18 and TRBJ2-1; D may be TRBD1 or TRBD2 (6 bases each). CDR1 and CDR2 from the germline V gene are KGHSH and LQKENI. V shed 4 bases and J shed 15 bases, with 16 bases lying between them. This CDR3 has 12 amino acids. This chain's CDR3 is CASSQGGRAWFF. Written as DNA, the CDR3 is TGTGCCAGCTCACAGGGGGGTAGGGCCTGGTTCTTC.

This rearrangement joins TRBV7-2 to TRBJ1-1; D call uncertain. Trimming pared 1 base from V and 4 bases from J, leaving 10 bases between. The CDR3 extends over 14 amino acids. Germline CDR1 is SGHTA and CDR2 is FQGNSA. The CDR3 reads CASSLGSLPTEAFF. CDR3 nucleotide sequence: TGTGCCAGCAGCTTAGGGAGCCTTCCCACTGAAGCTTTCTTT.

This clone came up a few times. The rearrangement uses TRBV10-3 and TRBJ1-2; D gene uncertain. With 4 bases removed from V and 4 bases from J, the gap between germline ends came to 4 bases. Germline V gene sequence: CDR1 ENHRY, CDR2 SYGVKD. The CDR3 has 11 residues. In DNA form, the CDR3 reads TGTGCCATCAGTGGGGGCTATGGCTACACCTTC. Translating gives CAISGGYGYTF.

The chain uses TRBV7-9 and TRBJ1-1, with a tentative D call TRBD1 (6 bases). V lost 5 bases to trimming and J lost 5 bases, with 24 bases between them. The CDR3 covers 17 residues. Germline V gene data show CDR1 as SEHNR and CDR2 as FQNEAQ (reference sequence). The CDR3 bases are TGTGCCAGCAGCCCCGACGGGGTCGGGGGGCGGTCTACTGAAGCTTTCTTT. Its translation is CASSPDGVGGRSTEAFF.

The chain recombines TRBV9 with TRBJ2-7; D gene uncertain. Trimming took off 4 bases at V and 3 bases at J, with 11 bases between the two ends. The CDR3 consists of 13 residues. The V gene's germline CDR1 is SGDLS and CDR2 YYNGEE. CDR3 sequence reads: CASSPSIGYEQYF. CDR3 nucleotide sequence: TGTGCCAGCAGCCCATCCATCGGCTACGAGCAGTACTTC.

The chain carries TRBV11-2 and TRBJ2-7; 8 positions agree with TRBD1. The V segment lost 0 bases and the J segment 3 bases; nucleotides outside the gene matches: 13. There are 18 residues in the CDR3. Germline V gene lookup returns CDR1 SGHAT and CDR2 FQNNGV. The CDR3 spells CASSLEERRGPSLYEQYF. The CDR3 bases are TGTGCCAGCAGCTTAGAGGAGCGCAGGGGGCCTTCTCTCTACGAGCAGTACTTC.

The chain links TRBV4-3 to TRBJ2-3; D perhaps matches TRBD1 (5 bases). With 3 bases removed from V and 2 bases from J, the gap between germline ends came to 15 bases. The CDR3 has 16 amino acids. Looked up from germline, CDR1 is LGHNA and CDR2 is YSLEER. CDR3 region: CASSHRTLDYTDTQYF. CDR3 bases: TGCGCCAGCAGCCACCGGACACTGGATTACACAGATACGCAGTATTTT.

The chain recombines TRBV6-1 with TRBJ2-7; 11 bases are a match to TRBD2. V was pared by 6 bases and J by 0 bases, with 4 bases of the junction left unmatched. This CDR3 has 15 amino acids. Germline CDR1 reads MNHNS; CDR2 reads SASEGT. The CDR3 nucleotides are TGTGCCAGCAGGAAGGGACTAGCGGCCTCCTACGAGCAGTACTTC. Amino acid sequence: CASRKGLAASYEQYF.

V usage is TRBV18 and J usage is TRBJ2-1, with 11 nucleotides matching TRBD2. The CDR3 runs to 17 residues. Germline V CDR1 and CDR2: KGHSH, LQKENI. The trim removed 3 bases at V and 7 bases at J, leaving 11 bases unmatched. In DNA form, the CDR3 reads TGTGCCAGCTCACCTCGACTAGCGGGACTCCAAGGTAATGAGCAGTTCTTC. This sequence encodes CASSPRLAGLQGNEQFF.

This clone appeared a single time. This chain joins TRBV28 and TRBJ1-2; a weak D match, TRBD1 (5 bases). The CDR3 runs to 15 residues. Germline V lookup: CDR1 MDHEN, CDR2 SYDVKM. Trimming pared 1 base from V and 6 bases from J, leaving 15 bases between. The CDR3 spells CASSLFEGAEDGYTF. DNA for the CDR3: TGTGCCAGCAGTTTATTTGAAGGGGCGGAGGATGGCTACACCTTC.

The CDR3: CASSIRRGRLTYEQYF. CDR3 bases: TGTGCCAGCAGTATCCGCAGGGGGAGGCTCACCTACGAGCAGTACTTC. The chain recombines TRBV28 with TRBJ2-7; tentatively, D is TRBD1 (7 bases). The V gene's germline CDR1 is MDHEN and CDR2 SYDVKM. This CDR3 spans 16 amino acids. V was cut by 5 bases and J by 2 bases, with 19 bases left in between.

The chain links TRBV27 to TRBJ2-3; TRBD2 might be the D (6 bases). The V end lost 1 base, the J end lost 6 bases, and 11 bases lay between the germline ends. This CDR3 region has 14 residues. Germline CDR1 MNHEY, CDR2 SMNVEV (reference sequence). This CDR3 reads CASSLYGSRDTQYF. The CDR3 DNA is TGTGCCAGCAGTTTATACGGGAGTAGGGATACGCAGTATTTT.

This chain links TRBV5-6 with TRBJ1-5; D is perhaps TRBD1 (5 bases). Germline-derived CDR1 and CDR2 are SGHDT and YYEEEE. The CDR3 length is 16 residues. Trimming removed 4 bases from V and 2 bases from J, with 16 bases in between. The DNA of the CDR3 is TGTGCCAGCAGCGCATGGGGCAGGGCGGGCAATCAGCCCCAGCATTTT. This gives the protein CASSAWGRAGNQPQHF.

V usage is TRBV4-1 and J usage is TRBJ2-7; D call uncertain. Germline values: CDR1 MGHRA, CDR2 YSYEKL. The CDR3 runs 15 residues. Trimming pared 0 bases from V and 1 base from J, leaving 10 bases between. CDR3 in amino acids: CASSQESRVSYEQYF. The CDR3, as DNA: TGCGCCAGCAGCCAAGAATCAAGGGTTTCCTACGAGCAGTACTTC.

The CDR3 DNA follows: TGTGCCAGCAGCCCCGGGACTAGCGGGGTCTACGAGCAGTACTTC. Residues: CASSPGTSGVYEQYF. The chain joins TRBV6-5 to TRBJ2-7; 13 nucleotides agree with TRBD2. CDR3 length: 15 amino acids. CDR1 is MNHEY and CDR2 is SVGAGI in the germline V gene. The junction had 5 bases not matched to a gene; V was cut back by 6 bases and J by 3 bases.